One T cell receptor beta chain is described in this entry. The data were taken from a study of blood T cell repertoires in COVID-19. Those who participated ranged in age from about 18 to 95 years and resided in under 25 US areas. TCRdb's copy holds only in-frame clones and misses some; the assay was immunoSEQ multiplex PCR. The data hold a few hundred thousand clones, with roughly nine tenths observed a single time. V was clipped by 5 bases and J by 5 bases, with 19 bases between them. Germline V gene data show CDR1 as MGHDK and CDR2 as SYGVNS. This CDR3 is built from 15 residues. Specimen: PBMCs or T cells enriched from blood (not recorded which). The rearrangement joins TRBV25-1 to TRBJ2-7; tentatively, D is TRBD1 (6 bases). The source is a woman in her 50s in a cohort exposed to, infected with or recovered from COVID-19 (not recorded which). The CDR3 nucleotides are TGTGCCAGCAGTTATGTGGGGCAGGGGCGGAACGAGCAGTACTTC. Protein sequence: CASSYVGQGRNEQYF.